These T cell receptor beta chains were read from a single sample in a study of T cells in Graves' hyperthyroidism and ophthalmopathy. TCRdb fed the multiplex PCR reads into MiXCR, producing one record per CDR3 protein. The sample contains some 760,000 distinct CDR3 sequences, 11% to 15% of which appear only once. The sequencing input was blood. All receptors derive from a woman younger than 30 with Graves' hyperthyroidism. The CDR3 runs from the conserved cysteine through the conserved F or W. Fields, in order: D gene, J gene, V gene, clone size, CDR3 DNA, CDR3 protein. D genes are given only for firm matches. Expanded clones are given a class, and other clones once, few, many or no size at all.

.,TRBJ1-3,TRBV27,.,TGTGCCAGCACCGAATCGACCCCAGGACTTGGAAACACCATATATTTT,CASTESTPGLGNTIYF
.,TRBJ1-5,TRBV7-2,many,TGTGCCAGCAGCTTGGGTAGTCGGGTTCAGCCCCAGCATTTT,CASSLGSRVQPQHF
.,TRBJ1-5,TRBV28,.,TGTGCCAGCAGTATAATAGGGGGGCAGAGACAGCCCCAGCATTTT,CASSIIGGQRQPQHF
.,TRBJ1-3,TRBV11-2,few,TGTGCCAGCAATGATTTCTCTGGAAGCACCATATATTTT,CASNDFSGSTIYF
.,TRBJ2-6,TRBV28,many,TGTGCCACCTTAAAGACAGTAGGCTCTGGGGCCAACGTCCTGACTTTC,CATLKTVGSGANVLTF
.,TRBJ1-4,TRBV6-1,.,TGTGCCAGCAGTCCTTTCAGGGATATTAATGAAAAACTGTTTTTT,CASSPFRDINEKLFF
TRBD1,TRBJ2-5,TRBV13,few,TGTGCCAGCAGCCATAACAGGGGGCGCGCGAAAATGGAGACCCAGTACTTC,CASSHNRGRAKMETQYF
TRBD1,TRBJ2-1,TRBV27,few,TGTGCCAGCAGTTTTTCGGGACAGTGGAATGAGCAGTTCTTC,CASSFSGQWNEQFF
.,TRBJ2-3,TRBV11-2,many,TGTGCCAGCAGCTTAGATATTCCAGATACGCAGTATTTT,CASSLDIPDTQYF
TRBD1,TRBJ2-7,TRBV28,many,TGTGCCAGCACACCCAGCGGACAGGGTGCTGAGGACGAGCAGTACTTC,CASTPSGQGAEDEQYF
TRBD2,TRBJ2-2,TRBV6-5,.,TGTGCCAGCAGTTTAGCCGGGACTAGCGGGAGAGGGGATTACACCGGGGAGCTGTTTTTT,CASSLAGTSGRGDYTGELFF
.,TRBJ2-1,TRBV4-1,many,TGCGCCAGCAGCCAACCCTTAACCAGCGGCAATGAGCAGTTCTTC,CASSQPLTSGNEQFF
.,TRBJ1-1,TRBV28,many,TGTGCCAGCACCGCTAGGCCCGAAGCGACTGAAGCTTTCTTT,CASTARPEATEAFF
TRBD1,TRBJ2-5,TRBV28,.,TGTGCCAGCATCGTAGGGGGACAGGGGGCATCCGAGACCCAGTACTTC,CASIVGGQGASETQYF
TRBD1,TRBJ2-1,TRBV11-2,many,TGTGCCAGCAGCTTAACCCACAGGGGACACCACAATGAGCAGTTCTTC,CASSLTHRGHHNEQFF
.,TRBJ2-7,TRBV6-1,.,TGTGCCAGCAGTGAGGTTAGGGGAGTACACGAGCAGTACTTC,CASSEVRGVHEQYF
TRBD1,TRBJ2-7,TRBV14,few,TGTGCCAGCAGCCAGGAGGCCGGGACAGGGGACTACGAGCAGTACTTC,CASSQEAGTGDYEQYF
TRBD1,TRBJ2-7,TRBV6-2/TRBV6-3,many,TGTGCCAGCGTAAGGGGACAGAACTACGAGCAGTACTTC,CASVRGQNYEQYF
.,TRBJ2-7,TRBV28,many,TGTGCCAGCAGTCTTGACGTGACCTACGAGCAGTACTTC,CASSLDVTYEQYF
TRBD2,TRBJ2-7,TRBV6-2/TRBV6-3,many,TGTGCCAGCAGTTACTCGGGGGGGGACGGACCCTACGAGCAGTACTTC,CASSYSGGDGPYEQYF
TRBD2,TRBJ2-1,TRBV12-3/TRBV12-4,many,TGTGCCAGCAGCCCCCTAGCGGTATCCTACAATGAGCAGTTCTTC,CASSPLAVSYNEQFF
.,TRBJ2-7,TRBV6-5,few,TGTGCCAGCAGTTACTCCCGACGGGGAAGCTACGAGCAGTACTTC,CASSYSRRGSYEQYF
.,TRBJ1-1,TRBV6-1,.,TGTGCCGGCAAGGTTGGAGGGAACACTGAAGCTTTCTTT,CAGKVGGNTEAFF
.,TRBJ2-1,TRBV6-4,many,TGTGCCAGCAGTGACTCAGGGGGGGAATCCTACAATGAGCAGTTCTTC,CASSDSGGESYNEQFF
.,TRBJ2-7,TRBV19,few,TGTGCCAGTAGTATGGCCCAGGCCTACGAGCAGTACTTC,CASSMAQAYEQYF
TRBD2,TRBJ2-3,TRBV5-5,few,TGTGCCAGCAGGGTGACTAGCGGGAACACAGATACGCAGTATTTT,CASRVTSGNTDTQYF
.,TRBJ2-5,TRBV6-1,few,TGTGCCAGCAGTCGACATAGGCGAGAGACCCAGTACTTC,CASSRHRRETQYF
.,TRBJ2-1,TRBV2,many,TGTGCCAGCAGTGAAGGGTTTCGGGTGAACGACTACAATGAGCAGTTCTTC,CASSEGFRVNDYNEQFF
.,TRBJ1-5,TRBV30,few,TGTGCCTGGAGTACCCAGGGGAAACAGCCCCAGCATTTT,CAWSTQGKQPQHF
.,TRBJ2-7,TRBV20-1,many,TGCAGTGCTAGGGGGGCTTGGCGGGAGACGGACGAGCAGTACTTC,CSARGAWRETDEQYF
.,TRBJ1-2,TRBV7-2,many,TGTGCCAGCAGCTGGAGGTCGAGGAAGGATGGCTACACCTTC,CASSWRSRKDGYTF
TRBD2,TRBJ2-3,TRBV9,many,TGTGCCAGCAGCGACGGGACTAGCGGGAGGGCGGCAGATACGCAGTATTTT,CASSDGTSGRAADTQYF
.,TRBJ2-7,TRBV6-5,many,TGTGCCAGCAGCCTTGACAGGTGGAGCTACGAGCAGTACTTC,CASSLDRWSYEQYF
TRBD2,TRBJ2-7,TRBV11-2,many,TGTGCCAGCAGATCGCCGGGGGGGGGCCGAAGCTCCTACGAGCAGTACTTC,CASRSPGGGRSSYEQYF
TRBD2,TRBJ2-1,TRBV5-8,many,TGTGCCAGCAGCGCTGAACCGGGACTAGCGCCTGCCGGTGAGCAGTTCTTC,CASSAEPGLAPAGEQFF
.,TRBJ1-4,TRBV20-1,few,TGCAGTGCCCGGACCGGGGCTGTTGAAAAACTGTTTTTT,CSARTGAVEKLFF
.,TRBJ2-4,TRBV19,few,TGTGCCAGTAGTATAGAGAGAAGCATTCAGTACTTC,CASSIERSIQYF
TRBD2,TRBJ2-1,TRBV7-3,few,TGTGCCAGCAGCTTAAGTCCAACTAGCGTCTCCTACAATGAGCAGTTCTTC,CASSLSPTSVSYNEQFF
.,TRBJ1-5,TRBV6-1,.,TGTGCCAGCAAGAGAACAGATAGCAATCAGCCCCAGCATTTT,CASKRTDSNQPQHF
.,TRBJ1-1,TRBV18,.,TGTGCCAGCTCACCCCAGGCGCCCGGCACTGAAGCTTTCTTT,CASSPQAPGTEAFF
.,TRBJ2-1,TRBV3-1,many,TGTGCCAGCAGCCACCAGACTAGCAATGAGCAGTTCTTC,CASSHQTSNEQFF
.,TRBJ2-1,TRBV3-1,many,TGTGCCAGCAGCCCATACGCTAACTCCCACTTCTCCTACAATGAGCAGTTCTTC,CASSPYANSHFSYNEQFF
.,TRBJ1-4,TRBV6-5,few,TGTGCCAGCAGTTACACGGGGAATGCTAATGAAAAACTGTTTTTT,CASSYTGNANEKLFF
.,TRBJ1-6,TRBV27,.,TGTGCCAGCGGAACAGGGAGCTCCTATAATTCACCCCTCCACTTT,CASGTGSSYNSPLHF
.,TRBJ1-2,TRBV28,many,TGTGCCAGCAGTTCTAATGGCGGCTACACCTTC,CASSSNGGYTF
TRBD2,TRBJ2-1,TRBV12-3/TRBV12-4,many,TGTGCCAGCAGTCCAGCGGGAGGGCTAAGCTATGAGCAGTTCTTC,CASSPAGGLSYEQFF
TRBD2,TRBJ2-7,TRBV28,many,TGTGCCAGCAGTTTAGGGGGGCTAGCGGGTAGCGAGCAGTACTTC,CASSLGGLAGSEQYF
.,TRBJ1-6,TRBV19,once,TGTGCCAGTAGTCTCCAGACACCCGCGAGCTCCTATAATTCACCCCTCCACTTT,CASSLQTPASSYNSPLHF
.,TRBJ2-5,TRBV13,many,TGTGCCAGCAGCCCCCGCAGGTTTCGGACGGAGACCCAGTACTTC,CASSPRRFRTETQYF
.,TRBJ1-2,TRBV3-1,many,TGTGCCAGCAGCCGCAGCACAGGGCAATATTCGGCCAACTATGGCTACACCTTC,CASSRSTGQYSANYGYTF
TRBD1,TRBJ2-5,TRBV24-1,many,TGTGCCACCAGTGCACAGGGGCGAGAGACCCAGTACTTC,CATSAQGRETQYF
TRBD1,TRBJ1-1,TRBV4-1,few,TGCGCCAGCAGCCGCCCCGGGGACAGGCCAAGTGAAGCTTTCTTT,CASSRPGDRPSEAFF